These 19 T cell receptor beta chains were all obtained from the same sample, sequenced in a study of cytomegalovirus exposure and HLA in healthy donors. Sequenced by immunoSEQ multiplex PCR; TCRdb stores in-frame clones only, minus some. The repertoire holds 150,000 to 200,000 clones, with approximately 90% as singletons. The specimen sequenced was PBMCs. The receptor set was obtained from a man aged 18 to 29 in good health and CMV-seronegative.

This sequence joins TRBV7-8 and TRBJ2-7; 9 nucleotides align to TRBD1. Losses at the gene ends were 3 bases for V and 6 bases for J; bases not matched to a gene: 15. CDR1 is SGHVS, CDR2 FQNEAQ, per germline. The CDR3 spans 17 residues. The CDR3 reads CASSLGHRGTGRGEQYF. The CDR3 DNA sequence: TGTGCCAGCAGCTTGGGGCATAGGGGGACAGGGAGGGGCGAGCAGTACTTC.

The gene calls are TRBV12-5 and TRBJ2-3; 8 bases match TRBD2. The germline gives CDR1 LGHNT, CDR2 FRNRAP. The V and J ends lost 1 base and 5 bases, in that order; junction bases with no gene match: 2. The CDR3 is made up of 14 amino acids. The CDR3 DNA reads TGTGCTAGTGGTTTGGACGGGGGGGAAGATACGCAGTATTTT. It yields the protein CASGLDGGEDTQYF.

The chain uses TRBV15 and TRBJ2-1; 9 bases agree with TRBD2. This CDR3 contains 17 residues. Germline CDR1 and CDR2: LNHNV and YYDKDF (reference sequence). With 3 bases clipped from V and 8 bases from J, the junction kept 14 bases outside the gene matches. The CDR3 is CATSSDEGTSYWYEQFF. CDR3 sequence (DNA): TGTGCCACCAGCAGTGATGAAGGGACTAGCTATTGGTATGAGCAGTTCTTC.

The V call is TRBV7-8, the J call TRBJ1-1; 7 nucleotides match TRBD1. CDR1 is SGHVS and CDR2 is FQNEAQ in the germline V gene. V shed 5 bases and J 1 base; nucleotides not matched to a gene: 7. The CDR3 has 15 residues. CDR3 residues: CASSPGTVRNTEAFF. CDR3 sequence (DNA): TGTGCCAGCAGCCCGGGGACAGTGCGGAACACTGAAGCTTTCTTT.

The rearrangement links TRBV27 to TRBJ2-1, with D uncertain. Deletions cut 3 bases from V and 4 bases from J, with 13 bases between. The CDR3 totals 15 residues. Germline-derived CDR1 and CDR2 are MNHEY and SMNVEV (reference sequence). The CDR3 spells CASSFLGGRYNEQFF. The CDR3 nucleotides read TGTGCCAGCAGTTTTCTAGGTGGAAGATACAATGAGCAGTTCTTC.

The chain carries TRBV2 and TRBJ1-1; 10 nucleotides align to TRBD1. There are 15 residues in the CDR3. Germline CDR1 SNHLY, CDR2 FYNNEI. V shed 7 bases and J 6 bases; nucleotides not matched to a gene: 11. CDR3 in DNA: TGTGCCAGCACTGCCCAGAGGGACAGGGGCCCTGAAGCTTTCTTT. Amino acid sequence: CASTAQRDRGPEAFF.

This clone has a count of ten or more. The CDR3 spells CASSLWSPEAFF. The CDR3, as DNA: TGCGCCAGCAGCTTATGGAGCCCTGAAGCTTTCTTT. The rearrangement links TRBV5-1 to TRBJ1-1; no definite D call. Deletions cut 2 bases from V and 6 bases from J, with 8 bases between. There are 12 residues in the CDR3. Germline V gene data show CDR1 as SGHRS and CDR2 as YFSETQ. The full variable domain, with the rest looked up from reference TRBV5-1 and TRBJ1-1, is KAGVTQTPRYLIKTRGQQVTLSCSPISGHRSVSWYQQTPGQGLQFLFEYFSETQRNKGNFPGRFSGRQFSNSRSEMNVSTLELGDSALYLCASSLWSPEAFFGQGTRLTVV.

The chain combines TRBV2 with TRBJ2-3, with D possibly matching TRBD1 (7 bases). Germline CDR1 is SNHLY and CDR2 is FYNNEI. The ends were cut back, 1 base at V and 4 bases at J, with 12 bases in the middle. The CDR3 loop spans 15 amino acids. The CDR3 here is CASSEGQGGSDTQYF. For the CDR3, the DNA is TGTGCCAGCAGTGAAGGACAGGGAGGATCAGATACGCAGTATTTT.

The CDR3 DNA follows: TGCGCCAGCAGGGGGCTAGGCCACGGGGAGCTGTTTTTT. Translated, it gives CASRGLGHGELFF. The rearrangement joins TRBV5-1 to TRBJ2-2; TRBD1 might be the D (5 bases). V lost 5 bases and J 7 bases, leaving 12 bases between the germline ends. CDR3 size: 13 residues. CDR1 is SGHRS and CDR2 is YFSETQ in the germline V gene. The whole variable domain, remainder taken from reference TRBV5-1 and TRBJ2-2, is KAGVTQTPRYLIKTRGQQVTLSCSPISGHRSVSWYQQTPGQGLQFLFEYFSETQRNKGNFPGRFSGRQFSNSRSEMNVSTLELGDSALYLCASRGLGHGELFFGEGSRLTVL.

This clone occurred once. This chain links TRBV27 with TRBJ2-7, with D perhaps TRBD2 (6 bases). V gave up 2 bases and J gave up 0 bases, with 8 bases separating them. The CDR3 is made up of 14 amino acids. From germline, CDR1 is MNHEY and CDR2 SMNVEV (reference sequence). CDR3 loop: CASSLGGSSYEQYV. CDR3 sequence (DNA): TGTGCCAGCAGTTTAGGAGGGAGCTCCTACGAGCAGTACGTC.

V usage is TRBV28 and J usage is TRBJ1-4; 7 positions agree with TRBD1. There are 16 residues in the CDR3. The J segment lost 8 bases and the V segment lost 5 bases, leaving 14 bases of the junction unmatched. Germline assignment: CDR1 MDHEN and CDR2 SYDVKM. For the CDR3, the DNA is TGTGCCAGCAGTCTCCCCTCGGGGACAGAGTGGGAAAAACTGTTTTTT. This translates into CASSLPSGTEWEKLFF.

The chain recombines TRBV6-1 with TRBJ1-5; 7 bases are a match to TRBD1. Losses at the gene ends were 4 bases for V and 4 bases for J; bases not matched to a gene: 10. This CDR3 has 16 amino acids. Germline V gene lookup returns CDR1 MNHNS and CDR2 SASEGT. The CDR3, as DNA: TGTGCCAGCAGTGCAGCTTTCCCGGGACAGAATCAGCCCCAGCATTTT. Amino acid sequence: CASSAAFPGQNQPQHF.

V gene TRBV11-2 combines with J gene TRBJ2-6, with D perhaps TRBD2 (6 bases). The CDR3 extends over 16 amino acids. Trimming pared 4 bases from V and 3 bases from J, leaving 13 bases between. Germline values: CDR1 SGHAT, CDR2 FQNNGV. The CDR3 region has the DNA TGTGCCAGCAGCTCTACCCCGGGAGTTGGGGCCAACGTCCTGACTTTC. This codes for CASSSTPGVGANVLTF.

The chain carries TRBV28 and TRBJ1-4; a weak D match, TRBD1 (6 bases). Germline V gene lookup returns CDR1 MDHEN and CDR2 SYDVKM. V was cut by 10 bases and J by 10 bases, with 16 bases left in between. CDR3 length: 12 amino acids. The CDR3 DNA follows: TGTGCCACTACTATGGGGGCGGCAAAACTGTTTTTT. Translation: CATTMGAAKLFF. Combining the CDR3 with reference TRBV28 and TRBJ1-4 gives the whole variable domain DVKVTQSSRYLVKRTGEKVFLECVQDMDHENMFWYRQDPGLGLRLIYFSYDVKMKEKGDIPEGYSVSREKKERFSLILESASTNQTSMYLCATTMGAAKLFFGSGTQLSVL.

This clone was found once. The chain is built from TRBV10-1 and TRBJ2-2; 8 bases are a match to TRBD2. V shed 5 bases and J 1 base; nucleotides not matched to a gene: 3. Germline V gene data show CDR1 as WNHNN and CDR2 as SYGVQD (reference sequence). CDR3 length equals 15 residues. The CDR3 sequence: CASSPGTRNTGELFF. CDR3 coding DNA: TGCGCCAGCAGTCCCGGGACTAGGAACACCGGGGAGCTGTTTTTT.

The chain has TRBV25-1 and TRBJ2-5; a weak D match, TRBD1 (6 bases). This CDR3 spans 16 amino acids. Per germline, CDR1 MGHDK and CDR2 SYGVNS. V was pared by 3 bases and J by 0 bases, with 14 bases between. CDR3 residues: CASSDVGGPNQETQYF. Written as DNA, the CDR3 is TGTGCCAGCAGTGATGTTGGGGGCCCAAACCAAGAGACCCAGTACTTC.

The chain combines TRBV29-1 with TRBJ1-1; 8 bases align to TRBD1. J lost 2 bases, V lost 6 bases, and 8 bases had no gene match. The germline V gene encodes CDR1 SQVTM and CDR2 ANQGSEA. The CDR3 runs 14 residues. The CDR3 sequence: CSVQGERENTEAFF. The CDR3 DNA sequence: TGCAGCGTACAGGGGGAGCGAGAAAACACTGAAGCTTTCTTT.

This chain uses TRBV28 with TRBJ1-5, with 10 bases lining up with TRBD1. Germline V gene lookup returns CDR1 MDHEN and CDR2 SYDVKM. J gave up 6 bases and V 7 bases, and 9 bases lay outside the gene matches. The CDR3 length is 15 residues. DNA for the CDR3: TGTGCCAGCAATACCGGGACAGGGGATCCTCAGCCCCAGCATTTT. Protein sequence: CASNTGTGDPQPQHF.

This clone was counted only a few times. V is TRBV2 and J is TRBJ2-5; D gene ambiguous. The V gene lost 6 bases and the J gene lost 5 bases, with 16 bases spanning the gap. Germline V gene sequence: CDR1 SNHLY, CDR2 FYNNEI. CDR3 length: 14 residues. The CDR3 loop reads CASRVDVQAETQYF. The CDR3, as DNA: TGTGCCAGCAGGGTTGACGTTCAGGCGGAGACCCAGTACTTC. Drawing the rest from reference TRBV2 and TRBJ2-5, the complete variable domain is EPEVTQTPSHQVTQMGQEVILRCVPISNHLYFYWYRQILGQKVEFLVSFYNNEISEKSEIFDDQFSVERPDGSNFTLKIRSTKLEDSAMYFCASRVDVQAETQYFGPGTRLLVL.